Detailed here is one T cell receptor (beta chain). Antigen specificity is unknown. Trimming stripped 7 bases from V and 5 bases from J, with 17 bases between. The germline CDR1 and CDR2 sequences are SNHLY and FYNNEI. The CDR3 has 14 residues. This sample was included in a study of cytomegalovirus exposure and HLA in healthy donors. Study-wide background: Some 85 million unique TCRs from HLA-typed donors were held in an early data release. Overall study findings and caveats: One later analysis reportedly identified an Asian-associated ancestry cluster that showed fewer N-insertions than the approximately 710-donor mean.

Vbeta (60) and Jbeta (13) primers were used in the PCR. The table came from immunoSEQ multiplex PCR; TCRdb's copy has only in-frame clones and leaves some out. This sample has nearly 200,000 clones; roughly 77% occur once, and the top ten carry about 0.37%. The clonotype was recovered from a male donor in good health and CMV-seropositive. The chain carries TRBV2 and TRBJ1-2; a weak D match, TRBD1 (5 bases). The sequenced material came from PBMCs. CDR3 DNA sequence: TGTGCCAGCACCGGGGGAGGGGACCTTTATGGCTACACCTTC. Its protein is CASTGGGDLYGYTF.